These 4 T cell receptor beta chains were sequenced from one sample in a study of CD8+CD57+ T cells in acquired aplastic anemia. Profiling that covered TCR beta VDJ and CDR3 relied on genomic DNA as its template. TCRdb itself ran the reads through MiXCR, one entry per CDR3 protein. This sample has fewer than 250,000 distinct CDR3 sequences, with roughly half found just once. Sequenced: sorted CD4+, CD8+, or CD8+CD57+ T cells (not recorded which) from PBMCs. The receptors stem from a human donor in good health, serving as a control.

This clonotype was seen a single time. The gene calls are TRBV11-2 and TRBJ2-3, with 9 bases lining up with TRBD2. CDR3 length equals 15 residues. V gave up 5 bases and J gave up 2 bases; unmatched junction bases: 5. Germline-derived CDR1 and CDR2 are SGHAT and FQNNGV. CDR3 coding DNA: TGTGCCAGCAGCCCCCTAGCGGGAAACACAGATACGCAGTATTTT. Its protein product is CASSPLAGNTDTQYF. The full variable domain, its missing parts supplied by reference TRBV11-2 and TRBJ2-3, is EAGVAQSPRYKIIEKRQSVAFWCNPISGHATLYWYQQILGQGPKLLIQFQNNGVVDDSQLPKDRFSAERLKGVDSTLKIQPAKLEDSAVYLCASSPLAGNTDTQYFGPGTRLTVL.

The sample holds one count of this clonotype. The chain carries TRBV24-1 and TRBJ1-5, with D possibly being TRBD1 (5 bases). V lost 5 bases and J 11 bases, leaving 9 bases between the germline ends. CDR1 and CDR2 from the germline V gene are KGHDR and SFDVKD. CDR3 length equals 11 residues. The CDR3, as DNA: TGTGCCACCAGTGGGGGGGGGGCCCAGCATTTT. This gives the protein CATSGGGAQHF.

There are many counts of this clonotype. The chain combines TRBV19 with TRBJ2-7; TRBD1 aligns across 11 bases. The CDR3 is made up of 15 amino acids. From germline, CDR1 is LNHDA and CDR2 SQIVND (reference sequence). The junction had 5 bases not matched to a gene; V was cut back by 3 bases and J by 4 bases. CDR3 in DNA: TGTGCCAGTAGTATCGACCGGGACAGGGGGTACGAGCAGTACTTC. Translation gives CASSIDRDRGYEQYF.

The chain has TRBV29-1 and TRBJ1-1; 10 bases fit TRBD1. The germline CDR1 and CDR2 sequences are SQVTM and ANQGSEA. The CDR3 is 13 amino acids. The V and J ends lost 5 bases and 3 bases, in that order; junction bases with no gene match: 3. This CDR3 reads CSVTGQGDTEAFF. The CDR3 DNA sequence: TGCAGCGTTACAGGACAGGGGGACACTGAAGCTTTCTTT.